This T cell receptor beta chain was obtained from a study of blood T cell repertoires in COVID-19. Across the whole study: Samples of COVID-19 (acute and convalescent) were obtained from the United States, Italy and Spain. Sources were T cells, B-cell-depleted T cells, or PBMCs; the material itself was cDNA or gDNA.

Those enrolled in Seattle joined during active infection and were followed longitudinally afterward. In the study's own analysis: Using reference gene primer amplification, nucleated cell counts were estimated. Produced via immunoSEQ multiplex PCR; TCRdb's table is partial and in-frame only. That table gives V, J and clone size, and the DNA gave D and trimming. Of about 200,000 clones listed, approximately 86% are singletons. Germline CDR1 and CDR2: SGHRS and YFSETQ. This CDR3 spans 13 amino acids. V lost 4 bases to trimming and J lost 7 bases, with 14 bases between them. The sequenced sample consisted of peripheral blood. V usage is TRBV5-1 and J usage is TRBJ1-1; D is undetermined. The sequence came from a woman aged 45-59 years with COVID-19, enrolled during active disease. CDR3 in DNA: TGCGCCAGCAGCCCTTCGGGAAGAGGTGAAGCTTTCTTT. Its protein is CASSPSGRGEAFF.